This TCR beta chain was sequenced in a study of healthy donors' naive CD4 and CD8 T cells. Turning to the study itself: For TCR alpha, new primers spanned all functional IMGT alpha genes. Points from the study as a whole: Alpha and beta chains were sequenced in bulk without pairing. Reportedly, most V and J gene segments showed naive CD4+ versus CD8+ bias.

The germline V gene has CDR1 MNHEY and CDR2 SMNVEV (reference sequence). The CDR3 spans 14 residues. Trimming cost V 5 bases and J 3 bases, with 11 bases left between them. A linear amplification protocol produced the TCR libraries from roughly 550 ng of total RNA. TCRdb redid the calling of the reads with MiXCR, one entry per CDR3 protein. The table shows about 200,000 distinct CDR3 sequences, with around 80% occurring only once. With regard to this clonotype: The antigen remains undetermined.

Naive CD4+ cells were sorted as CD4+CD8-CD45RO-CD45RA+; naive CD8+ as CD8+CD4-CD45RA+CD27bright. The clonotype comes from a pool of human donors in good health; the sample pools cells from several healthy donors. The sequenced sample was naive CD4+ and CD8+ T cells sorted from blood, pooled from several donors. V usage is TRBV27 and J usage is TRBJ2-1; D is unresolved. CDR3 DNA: TGTGCCAGCAGTCCCTACGATATCTACAATGAGCAGTTCTTC. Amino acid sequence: CASSPYDIYNEQFF.